The sequence of this TCR beta chain was determined in a study of blood T cell repertoires in COVID-19. Study-level information: COVID-19 samples, acute and convalescent, were from the United States, Italy and Spain. The cDNA or gDNA used as material had been derived from T cells, B-cell-depleted T cells, or PBMCs.

V lost 3 bases to trimming and J lost 3 bases, with 14 bases between them. Germline CDR1 is GTSNPN and CDR2 is SVGIG (reference sequence). The CDR3 contains 15 residues. TCRdb's table, derived via immunoSEQ multiplex PCR, lists solely in-frame clones and lacks some. The table lists a few hundred thousand clones, approximately 83% of them singletons. The chain joins TRBV30 to TRBJ1-4; no clear D. This TCR was recovered from a man aged 25 to 40 who had recovered from COVID-19. Sample: PBMCs or T cells enriched from blood (not recorded which). Here the CDR3 reads CAWSRRWGANEKLFF. In nucleotides, the CDR3 is TGTGCCTGGAGCCGGCGTTGGGGAGCTAATGAAAAACTGTTTTTT.